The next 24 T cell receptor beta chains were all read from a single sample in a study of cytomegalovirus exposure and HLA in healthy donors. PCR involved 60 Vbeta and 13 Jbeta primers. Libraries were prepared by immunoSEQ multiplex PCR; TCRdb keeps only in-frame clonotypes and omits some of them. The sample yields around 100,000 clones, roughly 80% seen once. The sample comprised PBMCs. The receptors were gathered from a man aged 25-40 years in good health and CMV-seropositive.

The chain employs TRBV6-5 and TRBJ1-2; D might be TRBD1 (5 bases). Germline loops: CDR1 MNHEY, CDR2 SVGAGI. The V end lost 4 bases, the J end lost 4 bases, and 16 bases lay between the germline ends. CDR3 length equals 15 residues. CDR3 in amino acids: CASSSRQGASYGYTF. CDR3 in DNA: TGTGCCAGCAGTTCCCGGCAGGGCGCCTCCTATGGCTACACCTTC.

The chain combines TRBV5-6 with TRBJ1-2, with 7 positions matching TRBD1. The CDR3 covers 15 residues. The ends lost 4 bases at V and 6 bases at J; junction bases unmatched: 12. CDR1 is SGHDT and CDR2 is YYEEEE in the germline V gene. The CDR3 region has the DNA TGTGCCAGCAGCCCTCCGGGACAGAGGGAGGATGGCTACACCTTC. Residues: CASSPPGQREDGYTF. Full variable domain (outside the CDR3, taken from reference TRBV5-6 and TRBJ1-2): DAGVTQSPTHLIKTRGQQVTLRCSPKSGHDTVSWYQQALGQGPQFIFQYYEEEERQRGNFPDRFSGHQFPNYSSELNVNALLLGDSALYLCASSPPGQREDGYTFGSGTRLTVV.

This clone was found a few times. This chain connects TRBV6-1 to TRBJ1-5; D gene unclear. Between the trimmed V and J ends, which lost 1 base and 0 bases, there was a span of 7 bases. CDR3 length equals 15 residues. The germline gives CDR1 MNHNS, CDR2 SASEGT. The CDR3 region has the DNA TGTGCCAGCAGTGAAGTGTCGTATAGCAATCAGCCCCAGCATTTT. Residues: CASSEVSYSNQPQHF.

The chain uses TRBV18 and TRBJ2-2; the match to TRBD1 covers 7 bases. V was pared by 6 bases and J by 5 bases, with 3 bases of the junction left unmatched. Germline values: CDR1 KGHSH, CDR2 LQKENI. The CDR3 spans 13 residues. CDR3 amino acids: CASSPDRTGELFF. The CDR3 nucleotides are TGTGCCAGCTCCCCGGACAGGACCGGGGAGCTGTTTTTT.

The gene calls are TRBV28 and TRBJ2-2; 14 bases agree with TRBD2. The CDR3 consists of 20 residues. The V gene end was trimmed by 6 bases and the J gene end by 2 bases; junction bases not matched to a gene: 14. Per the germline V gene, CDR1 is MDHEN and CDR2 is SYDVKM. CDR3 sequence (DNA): TGTGCCAGCAGGCGAACCGGGACTAGCGGGGGCCATACTAACACCGGGGAGCTGTTTTTT. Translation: CASRRTGTSGGHTNTGELFF. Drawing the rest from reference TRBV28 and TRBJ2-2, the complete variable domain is DVKVTQSSRYLVKRTGEKVFLECVQDMDHENMFWYRQDPGLGLRLIYFSYDVKMKEKGDIPEGYSVSREKKERFSLILESASTNQTSMYLCASRRTGTSGGHTNTGELFFGEGSRLTVL.

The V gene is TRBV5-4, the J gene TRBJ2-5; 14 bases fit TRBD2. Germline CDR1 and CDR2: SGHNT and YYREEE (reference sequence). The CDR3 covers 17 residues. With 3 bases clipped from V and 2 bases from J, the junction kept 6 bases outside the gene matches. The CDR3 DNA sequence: TGTGCCAGCAGCTCAGGACTAGCGGGAGGCCTACAAGAGACCCAGTACTTC. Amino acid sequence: CASSSGLAGGLQETQYF.

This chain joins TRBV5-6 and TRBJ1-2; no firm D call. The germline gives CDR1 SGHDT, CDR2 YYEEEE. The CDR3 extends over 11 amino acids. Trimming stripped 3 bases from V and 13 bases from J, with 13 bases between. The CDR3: CASSSEVGATF. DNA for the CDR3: TGTGCCAGCAGCTCCGAGGTCGGAGCCACCTTC.

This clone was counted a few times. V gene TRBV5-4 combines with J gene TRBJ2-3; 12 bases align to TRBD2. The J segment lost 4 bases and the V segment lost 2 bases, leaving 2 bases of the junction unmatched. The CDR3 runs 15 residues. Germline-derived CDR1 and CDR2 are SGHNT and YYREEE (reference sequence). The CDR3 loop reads CASSFLAGGPDTQYF. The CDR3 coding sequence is TGTGCCAGCAGCTTTCTAGCGGGAGGGCCAGATACGCAGTATTTT.

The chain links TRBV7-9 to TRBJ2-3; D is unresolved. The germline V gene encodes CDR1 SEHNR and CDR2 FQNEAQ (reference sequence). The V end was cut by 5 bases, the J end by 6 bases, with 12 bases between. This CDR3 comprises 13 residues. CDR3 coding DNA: TGTGCCAGCAGCGGTCCTCTAGGCGATACGCAGTATTTT. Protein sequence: CASSGPLGDTQYF.

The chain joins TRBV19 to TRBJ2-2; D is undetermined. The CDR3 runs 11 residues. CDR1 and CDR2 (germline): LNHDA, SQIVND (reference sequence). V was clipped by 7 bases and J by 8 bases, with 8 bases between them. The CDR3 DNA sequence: TGTGCCAGTAACATCCGAGGGGAGCTGTTTTTT. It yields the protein CASNIRGELFF. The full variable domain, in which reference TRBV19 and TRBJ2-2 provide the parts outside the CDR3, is DGGITQSPKYLFRKEGQNVTLSCEQNLNHDAMYWYRQDPGQGLRLIYYSQIVNDFQKGDIAEGYSVSREKKESFPLTVTSAQKNPTAFYLCASNIRGELFFGEGSRLTVL.

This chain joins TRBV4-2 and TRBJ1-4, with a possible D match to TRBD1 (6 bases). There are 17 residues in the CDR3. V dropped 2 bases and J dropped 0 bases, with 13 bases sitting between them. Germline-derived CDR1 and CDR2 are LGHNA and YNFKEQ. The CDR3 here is CASSQLTGDATNEKLFF. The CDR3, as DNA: TGTGCCAGCAGCCAACTGACAGGAGATGCAACTAATGAAAAACTGTTTTTT.

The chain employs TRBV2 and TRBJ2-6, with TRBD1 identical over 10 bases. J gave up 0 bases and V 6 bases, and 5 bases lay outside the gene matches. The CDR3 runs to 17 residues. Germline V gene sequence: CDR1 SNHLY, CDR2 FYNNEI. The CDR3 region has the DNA TGTGCCAGCAGCCCGGGACAGGGGAACTCTGGGGCCAACGTCCTGACTTTC. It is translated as CASSPGQGNSGANVLTF. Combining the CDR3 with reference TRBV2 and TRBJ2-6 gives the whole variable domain EPEVTQTPSHQVTQMGQEVILRCVPISNHLYFYWYRQILGQKVEFLVSFYNNEISEKSEIFDDQFSVERPDGSNFTLKIRSTKLEDSAMYFCASSPGQGNSGANVLTFGAGSRLTVL.

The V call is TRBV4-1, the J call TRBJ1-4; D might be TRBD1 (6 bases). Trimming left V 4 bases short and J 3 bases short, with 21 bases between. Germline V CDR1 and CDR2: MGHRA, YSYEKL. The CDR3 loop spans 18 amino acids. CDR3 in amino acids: CASSLSRQAASSNEKLFF. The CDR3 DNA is TGCGCCAGCAGCCTCTCGCGACAGGCGGCATCTTCTAATGAAAAACTGTTTTTT.

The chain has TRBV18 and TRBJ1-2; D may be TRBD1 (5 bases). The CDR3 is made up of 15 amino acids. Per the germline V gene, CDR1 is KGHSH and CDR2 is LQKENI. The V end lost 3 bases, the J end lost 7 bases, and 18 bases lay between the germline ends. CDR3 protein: CASSPASEGSGGYTF. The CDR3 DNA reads TGTGCCAGCTCACCGGCGTCGGAGGGGTCTGGTGGCTACACCTTC.

This chain's CDR3 is CASSSIYGELFF. For the CDR3, the DNA is TGTGCCAGCAGCTCTATATACGGGGAGCTGTTTTTT. The gene calls are TRBV7-9 and TRBJ2-2; no reliable D call. Between the trimmed V and J ends, which lost 4 bases and 7 bases, there was a span of 7 bases. The CDR3 has 12 amino acids. From germline, CDR1 is SEHNR and CDR2 FQNEAQ (reference sequence).

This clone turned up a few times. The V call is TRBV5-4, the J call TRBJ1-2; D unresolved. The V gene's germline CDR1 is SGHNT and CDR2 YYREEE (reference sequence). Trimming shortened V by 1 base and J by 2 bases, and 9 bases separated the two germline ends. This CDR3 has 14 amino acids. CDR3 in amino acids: CASSLSPPNYGYTF. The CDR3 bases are TGTGCCAGCAGCTTGTCCCCCCCAAACTATGGCTACACCTTC.

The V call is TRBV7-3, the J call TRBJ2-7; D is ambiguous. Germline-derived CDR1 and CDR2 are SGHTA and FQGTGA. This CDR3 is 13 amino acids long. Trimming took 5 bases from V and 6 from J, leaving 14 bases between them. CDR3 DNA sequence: TGTGCCAGCAGCCCCCGTAATTTAGCCGAGCAGTACTTC. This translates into CASSPRNLAEQYF.

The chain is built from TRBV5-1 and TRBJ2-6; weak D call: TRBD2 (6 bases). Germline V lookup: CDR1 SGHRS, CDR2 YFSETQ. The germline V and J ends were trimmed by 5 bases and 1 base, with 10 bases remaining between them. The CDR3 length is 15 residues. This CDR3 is CASRLAFSGANVLTF. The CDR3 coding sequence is TGCGCCAGCAGACTAGCTTTTTCTGGGGCCAACGTCCTGACTTTC.

In DNA form, the CDR3 reads TGTGCCAGCAGTTTGGTTTTGGCAGGGGATCAAGAGACCCAGTACTTC. Residues: CASSLVLAGDQETQYF. V usage is TRBV28 and J usage is TRBJ2-5; maybe TRBD1 (6 bases). Per the germline V gene, CDR1 is MDHEN and CDR2 is SYDVKM. V gave up 3 bases and J gave up 2 bases, with 16 bases separating them. This CDR3 has 16 amino acids.

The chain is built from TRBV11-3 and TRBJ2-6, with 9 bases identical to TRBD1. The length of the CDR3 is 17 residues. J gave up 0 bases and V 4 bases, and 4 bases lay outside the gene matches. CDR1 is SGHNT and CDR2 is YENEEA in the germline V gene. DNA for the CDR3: TGTGCCAGCAGCTCGGGACAGGGCAGCTCTGGGGCCAACGTCCTGACTTTC. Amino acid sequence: CASSSGQGSSGANVLTF.

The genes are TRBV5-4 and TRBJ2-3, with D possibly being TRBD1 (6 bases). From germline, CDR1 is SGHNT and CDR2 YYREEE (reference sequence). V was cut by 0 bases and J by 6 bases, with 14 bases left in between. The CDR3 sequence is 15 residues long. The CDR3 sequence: CASSLEWGPSDTQYF. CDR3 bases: TGTGCCAGCAGCTTGGAGTGGGGGCCGAGCGATACGCAGTATTTT.

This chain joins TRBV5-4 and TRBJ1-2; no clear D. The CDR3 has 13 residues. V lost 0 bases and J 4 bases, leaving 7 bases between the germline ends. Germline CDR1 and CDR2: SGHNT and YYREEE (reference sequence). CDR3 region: CASSLVASYGYTF. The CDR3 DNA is TGTGCCAGCAGCTTGGTGGCAAGCTATGGCTACACCTTC.

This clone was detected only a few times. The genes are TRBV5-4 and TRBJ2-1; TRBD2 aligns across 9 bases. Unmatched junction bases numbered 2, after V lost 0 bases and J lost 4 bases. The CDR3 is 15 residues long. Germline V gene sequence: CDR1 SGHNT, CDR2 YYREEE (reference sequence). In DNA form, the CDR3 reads TGTGCCAGCAGCTTGGGACTAGCGGTGTACAATGAGCAGTTCTTC. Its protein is CASSLGLAVYNEQFF.

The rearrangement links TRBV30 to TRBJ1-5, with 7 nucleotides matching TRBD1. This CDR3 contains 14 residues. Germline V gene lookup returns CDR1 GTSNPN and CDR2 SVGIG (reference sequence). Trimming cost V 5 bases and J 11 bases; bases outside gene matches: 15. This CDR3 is CAWGTGTAVGTQHF. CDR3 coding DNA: TGTGCCTGGGGTACCGGGACAGCCGTTGGTACCCAGCATTTT. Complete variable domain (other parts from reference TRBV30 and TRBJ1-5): SQTIHQWPATLVQPVGSPLSLECTVEGTSNPNLYWYRQAAGRGLQLLFYSVGIGQISSEVPQNLSASRPQDRQFILSSKKLLLSDSGFYLCAWGTGTAVGTQHFGDGTRLSIL.